Shown below are 14 T cell receptor beta chains from a single sample sequenced in a study of blood T cell repertoires in COVID-19. Profiling relied on immunoSEQ multiplex PCR, and the TCRdb table lists in-frame clones only, not all of them. The repertoire holds under 45,000 clones, with around four fifths as singletons. Sequencing used peripheral blood. The source is an elderly woman with active or convalescent COVID-19.

This sequence joins TRBV4-3 and TRBJ1-1; unclear D gene. Germline values: CDR1 LGHNA, CDR2 YSLEER. The CDR3 has 15 residues. V lost 0 bases, J lost 0 bases, and 8 bases lay in between. The CDR3 is CASSQDRVMNTEAFF. The CDR3 DNA reads TGCGCCAGCAGCCAAGACCGCGTTATGAACACTGAAGCTTTCTTT.

V gene TRBV5-4 combines with J gene TRBJ1-2; tentatively, D is TRBD1 (5 bases). The germline V gene has CDR1 SGHNT and CDR2 YYREEE (reference sequence). V gave up 5 bases and J gave up 8 bases, with 13 bases separating them. There are 12 residues in the CDR3. Here the CDR3 DNA reads TGTGCCAGCAGAACAGGCAGATGGGGCTACACCTTC. Translating gives CASRTGRWGYTF.

The J gene is TRBJ2-2, the V gene TRBV28; TRBD1 aligns across 8 bases. V dropped 4 bases and J dropped 7; count of bases not matched to a gene: 17. Per germline, CDR1 MDHEN and CDR2 SYDVKM. The length of the CDR3 is 18 residues. As DNA, the CDR3 is TGTGCCAGCAGTTCCCGCCGCAGGGACAGGAAGGGAGTCGGGGAGCTGTTTTTT. It translates to CASSSRRRDRKGVGELFF.

Details on this clone: The same CDR3 arises from other DNA sequences in this sample as well. V and J are TRBV7-2 and TRBJ2-7; 7 bases are shared with TRBD2. The V gene's germline CDR1 is SGHTA and CDR2 FQGNSA. V was pared by 1 base and J by 3 bases, with 6 bases of the junction left unmatched. This CDR3 has 15 residues. The CDR3 region is CASSLEALAVYEQYF. The CDR3 region has the DNA TGTGCCAGCAGCTTAGAAGCTCTAGCGGTCTACGAGCAGTACTTC.

The chain is built from TRBV29-1 and TRBJ2-7, with D possibly being TRBD2 (7 bases). Germline CDR1 and CDR2: SQVTM and ANQGSEA. This CDR3 contains 13 residues. Trimming cost V 8 bases and J 5 bases, with 19 bases left between them. In DNA form, the CDR3 reads TGCAGCCCCTCCAGGGGAGGGTGCCACGAGCAGTACTTC. Translating gives CSPSRGGCHEQYF.

This chain connects TRBV27 to TRBJ1-2; tentative D call: TRBD1 (6 bases). CDR1 MNHEY and CDR2 SMNVEV come from the germline V gene (reference sequence). The CDR3 has 13 amino acids. Trimming cost V 6 bases and J 6 bases, with 14 bases left between them. CDR3 protein: CASRRGGGDGYTF. For the CDR3, the DNA is TGTGCCAGCAGGAGGGGGGGAGGGGATGGCTACACCTTC.

The chain has TRBV7-9 and TRBJ1-1, with a tentative D call TRBD1 (6 bases). CDR1 is SEHNR, CDR2 FQNEAQ, per germline (reference sequence). CDR3 length: 14 amino acids. The germline V and J ends were trimmed by 4 bases and 7 bases, with 16 bases remaining between them. CDR3 bases: TGTGCCAGCAGCTCTACAGGGCTGATCCGTGAAGCTTTCTTT. Translating it yields CASSSTGLIREAFF.

The V gene is TRBV29-1, the J gene TRBJ2-1; 7 nucleotides line up with TRBD2. CDR3 length: 15 residues. CDR1 SQVTM and CDR2 ANQGSEA come from the germline V gene. J was trimmed by 2 bases and V by 1 base; bases with no gene match: 5. CDR3 nucleotide sequence: TGCAGCGTTGAAGGTTACGGGAGGACCTACAATGAGCAGTTCTTC. This translates into CSVEGYGRTYNEQFF.

V and J are TRBV9 and TRBJ1-6, with 8 bases that match TRBD1. Per the germline V gene, CDR1 is SGDLS and CDR2 is YYNGEE. The CDR3 contains 14 residues. The V and J ends lost 5 bases and 7 bases, in that order; junction bases with no gene match: 5. CDR3 in DNA: TGTGCCAGCAGGCTCGGACAGGGAAATTCACCCCTCCACTTT. Protein: CASRLGQGNSPLHF.

The genes are TRBV2 and TRBJ1-1; TRBD1 might be the D (5 bases). Trimming pared 10 bases from V and 3 bases from J, leaving 18 bases between. CDR1 and CDR2 (germline): SNHLY, FYNNEI. This CDR3 spans 14 amino acids. The CDR3 loop is CATTLGGVDTEAFF. CDR3 nucleotide sequence: TGTGCCACCACCCTCGGGGGGGTAGACACTGAAGCTTTCTTT.

The J gene is TRBJ2-3, the V gene TRBV27, with 9 bases that match TRBD1. The CDR3 spans 16 residues. With V trimmed by 8 bases and J by 6 bases, 15 bases remained unmatched. The germline gives CDR1 MNHEY, CDR2 SMNVEV (reference sequence). CDR3 bases: TGTGCCAGCGGGGTCTACAGGGGGCTAGGGACGGATACGCAGTATTTT. It codes for CASGVYRGLGTDTQYF.

This clone was detected once. V and J are TRBV6-5 and TRBJ2-2; 7 nucleotides align to TRBD2. Unmatched junction bases numbered 5, after V lost 4 bases and J lost 3 bases. The CDR3 sequence is 15 residues long. Germline V gene sequence: CDR1 MNHEY, CDR2 SVGAGI. Here the CDR3 DNA reads TGTGCCAGCAGTTTTTCTAGCGGATACACCGGGGAGCTGTTTTTT. Amino acid sequence: CASSFSSGYTGELFF.

A single count supports this clone. This chain links TRBV10-3 with TRBJ2-7; tentatively, D is TRBD2 (6 bases). This CDR3 comprises 12 residues. V lost 8 bases and J lost 6, with 14 bases in between. Germline loops: CDR1 ENHRY, CDR2 SYGVKD. CDR3 region: CAIGGAEGEQYF. The CDR3 nucleotides are TGTGCCATCGGGGGAGCGGAGGGCGAGCAGTACTTC.

V usage is TRBV6-2 or TRBV6-3 and J usage is TRBJ2-1; the match to TRBD2 covers 11 bases. The CDR3 extends over 18 amino acids. V dropped 0 bases and J dropped 7; count of bases not matched to a gene: 11. Germline values: CDR1 MNHEY, CDR2 SVGEGT. The CDR3 region has the DNA TGTGCCAGCAGTTACTCCAGTAGCGGGAGGGCCGGGCTTAATGAGCAGTTCTTC. Translated: CASSYSSSGRAGLNEQFF.